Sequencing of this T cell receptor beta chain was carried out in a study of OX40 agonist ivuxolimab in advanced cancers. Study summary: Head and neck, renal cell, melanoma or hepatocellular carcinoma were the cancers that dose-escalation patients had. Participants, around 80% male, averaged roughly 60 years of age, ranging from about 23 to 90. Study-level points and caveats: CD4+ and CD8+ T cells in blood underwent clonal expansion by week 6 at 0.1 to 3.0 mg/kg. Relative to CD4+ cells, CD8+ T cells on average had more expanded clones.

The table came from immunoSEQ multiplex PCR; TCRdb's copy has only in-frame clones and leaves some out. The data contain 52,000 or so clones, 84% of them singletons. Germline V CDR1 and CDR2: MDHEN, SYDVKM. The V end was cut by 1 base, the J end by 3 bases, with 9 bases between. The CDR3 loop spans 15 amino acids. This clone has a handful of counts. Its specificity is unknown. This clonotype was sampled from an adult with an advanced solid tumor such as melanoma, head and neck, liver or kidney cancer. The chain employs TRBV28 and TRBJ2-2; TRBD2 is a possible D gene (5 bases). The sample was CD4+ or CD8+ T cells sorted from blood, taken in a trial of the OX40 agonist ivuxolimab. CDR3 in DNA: TGTGCCAGCAGTTTATACCGGGAATACACCGGGGAGCTGTTTTTT. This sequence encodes CASSLYREYTGELFF.